Sequencing of this T cell receptor (beta chain) was carried out in a study of OX40 agonist ivuxolimab in advanced cancers. A word on this clone: The antigen is unknown.

General observations from the study: Fewer expanded clones were found on average in CD4+ than in CD8+ T cells.

Sequencing used immunoSEQ multiplex PCR; TCRdb keeps in-frame clones, though not all of them. The sample shows over 60,000 clones, 80% to 90% of them seen only once. CDR3 length: 16 amino acids. Per germline, CDR1 SEHNR and CDR2 FQNEAQ (reference sequence). Trimming took 5 bases from V and 0 from J, leaving 14 bases between them. This chain connects TRBV7-9 to TRBJ1-3; D may be TRBD1 (5 bases). The TCR was taken from an adult with an advanced solid tumor such as melanoma, head and neck, liver or kidney cancer. The starting material was CD4+ or CD8+ T cells sorted from blood, obtained in a trial of the OX40 agonist ivuxolimab. CDR3: CASSQITGSSGNTIYF. CDR3 nucleotide sequence: TGTGCCAGCAGCCAAATAACAGGATCCTCTGGAAACACCATATATTTT.